These T cell receptor beta chains were read from a single sample in a study of blood T cell repertoires in COVID-19. The data were produced by immunoSEQ multiplex PCR, yet TCRdb's version contains in-frame clones alone and is incomplete. The top ten hold 18% of the sample, which has some 94,000 clones, 70% to 90% seen once. Material: peripheral blood. These TCRs come from a woman in her sixties with COVID-19, enrolled during active disease. Each CDR3 is given with its conserved first and last residue. The D gene is left open where the match is weak. Not every row has a clone size; where given, it reads once, few, many or a size class.

j_call clone_size v_call d_call cdr3_aa cdr3_nt
TRBJ2-7 NA TRBV19 TRBD1 CASSETGATYEQYF TGTGCCAGTAGTGAGACAGGGGCGACCTACGAGCAGTACTTC
TRBJ1-1 NA TRBV7-9 NA CASSLANVGTEAFF TGTGCCAGCAGCTTAGCCAACGTCGGCACTGAAGCTTTCTTT
TRBJ2-1 once TRBV18 TRBD1 CASSPPNRGFYNEQFF TGTGCCAGCTCACCACCCAACAGGGGCTTTTACAATGAGCAGTTCTTC
TRBJ1-2 NA TRBV7-2 NA CASSLVVQAGYGYTF TGTGCCAGCAGCTTAGTCGTCCAGGCTGGCTATGGCTACACCTTC
TRBJ1-1 NA TRBV19 NA CASSIRRVGTEAFF TGTGCCAGTAGTATCCGCCGGGTTGGAACTGAAGCTTTCTTT
TRBJ2-3 NA TRBV5-6 TRBD2 CASSLGLAGQDTQYF TGTGCCAGCAGCTTGGGACTAGCGGGGCAAGATACGCAGTATTTT
TRBJ1-6 once TRBV6-5 TRBD1 CASSWGQGRGSPLHF TGTGCCAGCAGTTGGGGACAGGGGAGAGGCTCACCCCTCCACTTT
TRBJ1-1 NA TRBV29-1 TRBD1 CSVEGQGRTEAFF TGCAGCGTTGAAGGACAGGGGAGGACTGAAGCTTTCTTT
TRBJ2-7 few TRBV7-3 TRBD2 CASSSSGSSYEQYF TGTGCCAGCAGCTCTAGCGGGTCCTCCTACGAGCAGTACTTC
TRBJ1-5 NA TRBV19 NA CASSTSGYSNQPQHF TGTGCCAGTAGTACTTCAGGGTATAGCAATCAGCCCCAGCATTTT
TRBJ2-3 NA TRBV4-2 TRBD2 CASRQRGDTDTQYF TGTGCCAGCAGGCAGCGGGGGGACACAGATACGCAGTATTTT
TRBJ1-2 NA TRBV3-1/TRBV3-2 NA CASSQDPGDYGYTF TGTGCCAGCAGCCAAGATCCGGGGGACTATGGCTACACCTTC
TRBJ1-4 NA TRBV9 TRBD1 CASSSQGALNEKLFF TGTGCCAGCAGCAGCCAGGGGGCCCTTAATGAAAAACTGTTTTTT
TRBJ1-2 few TRBV10-2 TRBD1 CATGTGGARYGYTF TGCGCCACCGGGACAGGGGGCGCTCGGTATGGCTACACCTTC
TRBJ2-5 few TRBV18 TRBD2 CASSAAGTSGGRIQETQYF TGTGCCAGCTCAGCCGCCGGGACTAGCGGGGGGCGAATCCAAGAGACCCAGTACTTC
TRBJ1-6 NA TRBV11-2 NA CASTSPGFTLNSPLHF TGTGCCAGCACCTCACCCGGGTTTACTTTAAATTCACCCCTCCACTTT
TRBJ1-6 NA TRBV11-1 NA CASSLVRNSPLHF TGTGCCAGCAGCTTAGTTCGGAATTCACCCCTCCACTTT
TRBJ2-2 once TRBV10-1 TRBD2 CASSESRLADTGELFF TGCGCCAGCAGTGAGTCGAGGCTAGCGGACACCGGGGAGCTGTTTTTT
TRBJ1-4 NA TRBV2 NA CASYGSGIVPTNEKLFF TGTGCCAGCTATGGGTCAGGGATTGTACCAACTAATGAAAAACTGTTTTTT
TRBJ1-1 NA TRBV5-1 NA CASSINLNTEAFF TGCGCCAGCAGCATAAACTTGAACACTGAAGCTTTCTTT
TRBJ1-1 few TRBV2 NA CASGGVLNTEAFF TGTGCCAGCGGAGGGGTCTTGAACACTGAAGCTTTCTTT
TRBJ1-2 NA TRBV30 NA CAWSVQSGGYGYTF TGTGCCTGGAGTGTACAATCCGGGGGCTATGGCTACACCTTC
TRBJ2-1 NA TRBV11-3 TRBD2 CASSSRLAGGNEQFF TGTGCCAGCAGCTCCCGACTAGCGGGGGGGAATGAGCAGTTCTTC
TRBJ2-7 NA TRBV27 NA CASSSAGPYEQYF TGTGCCAGCAGTTCGGCAGGGCCCTACGAGCAGTACTTC
TRBJ1-2 NA TRBV4-2 NA CASSHVGAEDGYTF TGTGCCAGCAGCCATGTGGGCGCGGAGGATGGCTACACCTTC
TRBJ2-5 NA TRBV6-6 NA CASREGGGTQYF TGTGCCAGCAGGGAAGGGGGTGGGACCCAGTACTTC
TRBJ2-7 NA TRBV29-1 TRBD1 CSVVHRGYEQYF TGCAGCGTTGTGCACAGGGGGTACGAGCAGTACTTC
TRBJ1-1 NA TRBV2 TRBD1 CASSPPGQGASEAFF TGTGCCAGCAGTCCCCCGGGACAGGGGGCCTCTGAAGCTTTCTTT
TRBJ2-5 NA TRBV27 TRBD2 CASSLSGGAGGTQYF TGTGCCAGCAGTTTAAGCGGGGGGGCCGGAGGGACCCAGTACTTC
TRBJ1-2 once TRBV4-1 TRBD1 CASSQDSQGIRGYTF TGCGCCAGCAGCCAAGATTCACAGGGGATTCGGGGCTACACCTTC
TRBJ1-2 NA TRBV20-1 NA CSARDRAGYTF TGCAGTGCTAGAGACAGGGCTGGCTACACCTTC
TRBJ2-2 NA TRBV6-5 TRBD1 CASSSGTGWAGELFF TGTGCCAGCAGCTCCGGGACAGGGTGGGCCGGGGAGCTGTTTTTT
TRBJ1-1 NA TRBV19 NA CASSRHGEAFF TGTGCCAGTAGTCGACATGGGGAAGCTTTCTTT
TRBJ2-3 NA TRBV9 NA CASSVENRVTDTQYF TGTGCCAGCAGCGTAGAGAACAGGGTGACAGATACGCAGTATTTT
TRBJ1-1 NA TRBV11-2 NA CASSRGATFNTEAFF TGTGCCAGCAGCCGCGGGGCCACTTTTAACACTGAAGCTTTCTTT
TRBJ2-7 NA TRBV5-6 NA CASSSQGREQYF TGTGCCAGCAGCTCACAGGGCCGCGAGCAGTACTTC
TRBJ2-1 NA TRBV6-4 TRBD2 CASSIAGGSYNEQFF TGTGCCAGCAGTATAGCGGGGGGCTCCTACAATGAGCAGTTCTTC
TRBJ2-3 NA TRBV4-3 TRBD2 CASSQPPASGVTDTQYF TGCGCCAGCAGCCAACCCCCCGCTAGCGGGGTCACAGATACGCAGTATTTT
TRBJ1-6 few TRBV19 NA CASSTNHSPLHF TGTGCCAGTAGCACTAATCATTCACCCCTCCACTTT
TRBJ2-2 NA TRBV5-4 NA CASSGAQGATGELFF TGTGCCAGCAGCGGGGCACAGGGAGCAACCGGGGAGCTGTTTTTT
TRBJ2-7 NA TRBV7-2 NA CASSLVPTRGRETYEQYF TGTGCCAGCAGCTTAGTCCCGACACGTGGACGGGAGACATACGAGCAGTACTTC
TRBJ1-2 NA TRBV7-2 TRBD1 CASSGQGLGYTF TGTGCCAGCTCGGGACAGGGATTGGGCTACACCTTC
TRBJ2-5 NA TRBV11-3 TRBD1 CASSAGTAQETQYF TGTGCCAGCAGCGCTGGGACAGCACAAGAGACCCAGTACTTC
TRBJ1-4 NA TRBV4-3 NA CASSLSWGQGEKLFF TGCGCCAGCAGTCTAAGCTGGGGCCAGGGAGAAAAACTGTTTTTT
TRBJ1-1 NA TRBV6-6 TRBD1 CASRPPRDRNTEAFF TGTGCCAGCAGACCACCCCGGGACAGAAACACTGAAGCTTTCTTT
TRBJ2-2 NA TRBV10-3 NA CATRHGSGRSGELFF TGTGCCACCCGTCATGGCAGCGGGCGGTCCGGGGAGCTGTTTTTT
TRBJ2-3 NA TRBV19 TRBD2 CASSSTSGGTDTQYF TGTGCCAGTAGTAGCACTAGCGGGGGCACAGATACGCAGTATTTT
TRBJ1-5 NA TRBV6-1 NA CASSGQGGYQPQHF TGTGCCAGCAGCGGCCAGGGAGGATATCAGCCCCAGCATTTT
TRBJ2-3 NA TRBV2 NA CASSEWGGGESTDTQYF TGTGCCAGCAGTGAATGGGGGGGCGGGGAGAGCACAGATACGCAGTATTTT
TRBJ2-7 NA TRBV3-1/TRBV3-2 TRBD2 CASSQDGGAYEQYF TGTGCCAGCAGCCAAGATGGGGGGGCCTACGAGCAGTACTTC
TRBJ2-7 NA TRBV9 TRBD2 CASSAGSLRGAEQYF TGTGCCAGCAGCGCCGGGAGCCTGCGGGGGGCCGAGCAGTACTTC
TRBJ1-5 NA TRBV7-9 NA CASSLGQGQGPQHF TGTGCCAGCAGTCTCGGGCAGGGGCAGGGGCCCCAGCATTTT
TRBJ1-1 NA TRBV5-4 TRBD1 CASSLGDRISEAFF TGTGCCAGCAGCTTAGGGGACAGGATCTCTGAAGCTTTCTTT
TRBJ2-5 NA TRBV4-1 TRBD2 CASSQASSGGAKETQYF TGCGCCAGCAGCCAAGCCTCTAGCGGGGGGGCCAAAGAGACCCAGTACTTC
TRBJ2-7 NA TRBV7-8 NA CASSLLDEQYF TGTGCCAGCAGCTTACTCGACGAGCAGTACTTC
TRBJ2-7 many TRBV30 TRBD1 CAMDQGAGSYEQYF TGTGCCATGGACCAGGGGGCCGGCTCCTACGAGCAGTACTTC
TRBJ2-7 NA TRBV4-1 NA CASSQSNWGSGSYEQYF TGCGCCAGCAGCCAATCCAACTGGGGAAGCGGCTCCTACGAGCAGTACTTC
TRBJ2-7 NA TRBV27 TRBD2 CASSLFASGGYEQYF TGTGCCAGCAGTTTATTTGCTAGCGGGGGTTACGAGCAGTACTTC
TRBJ2-1 NA TRBV27 TRBD1 CASSLSPGTGDNEQFF TGTGCCAGCAGTTTATCGCCGGGGACAGGGGACAATGAGCAGTTCTTC